The 7 T cell receptor beta chains presented below share a single source sample, sequenced in a study of blood T cell repertoires in COVID-19. Here immunoSEQ multiplex PCR was the method, and the copy in TCRdb shows in-frame clones only, minus some. The sample comprises some 670,000 clones, 90% of which are singletons, and approximately 0.25% rests with the top ten. The sample comprised peripheral blood. The receptors shown here come from a woman younger than 35 with acute or convalescent COVID-19.

This rearrangement joins TRBV14 to TRBJ2-3; TRBD2 matches at 7 bases. Per the germline V gene, CDR1 is SGHDN and CDR2 is FVKESK. Trimming cost V 3 bases and J 2 bases; bases outside gene matches: 8. This CDR3 spans 16 amino acids. CDR3 DNA sequence: TGTGCCAGCAGCCATAACAAAGGGACTAACACAGATACGCAGTATTTT. This codes for CASSHNKGTNTDTQYF. The full variable domain, with the rest looked up from reference TRBV14 and TRBJ2-3, is EAGVTQFPSHSVIEKGQTVTLRCDPISGHDNLYWYRRVMGKEIKFLLHFVKESKQDESGMPNNRFLAERTGGTYSTLKVQPAELEDSGVYFCASSHNKGTNTDTQYFGPGTRLTVL.

The J gene is TRBJ2-3, the V gene TRBV12-3 or TRBV12-4; D gene ambiguous. Trimming removed 6 bases from V and 1 base from J, with 8 bases in between. The CDR3 extends over 13 amino acids. In DNA, the CDR3 is TGTGCCAGCAGCCCCGTCGGCACAGATACGCAGTATTTT. Translation: CASSPVGTDTQYF.

V is TRBV5-1 and J is TRBJ2-1; 15 bases match TRBD2. This CDR3 has 21 amino acids. From germline, CDR1 is SGHRS and CDR2 YFSETQ. V lost 4 bases and J lost 0; bases outside the gene matches: 14. DNA for the CDR3: TGCGCCAGCAGCGGGAACGGACTAGCGGGGGGGCCCTCGAGCTCCTACAATGAGCAGTTCTTC. Translated, it gives CASSGNGLAGGPSSSYNEQFF.

This chain uses TRBV7-2 with TRBJ1-1; 7 bases agree with TRBD1. The germline gives CDR1 SGHTA, CDR2 FQGNSA. Trimming removed 10 bases from V and 9 bases from J; junction bases left unmatched: 17. The CDR3 loop spans 14 amino acids. The CDR3, as DNA: TGTGCCACAAAGGACAGGTCGGGGCTGGGTAAAGCTTTCTTT. It specifies CATKDRSGLGKAFF.

This chain joins TRBV5-1 and TRBJ2-1; 16 nucleotides align to TRBD2. CDR1 is SGHRS and CDR2 is YFSETQ in the germline V gene. V was pared by 4 bases and J by 8 bases, with 9 bases of the junction left unmatched. The CDR3 covers 17 residues. CDR3 in DNA: TGCGCCAGCAGCCCGGGACTAGCGGGGGGGCCGAGGGATGAGCAGTTCTTC. Encoded protein: CASSPGLAGGPRDEQFF. The full variable domain, rest sourced from reference TRBV5-1 and TRBJ2-1, is KAGVTQTPRYLIKTRGQQVTLSCSPISGHRSVSWYQQTPGQGLQFLFEYFSETQRNKGNFPGRFSGRQFSNSRSEMNVSTLELGDSALYLCASSPGLAGGPRDEQFFGPGTRLTVL.

The chain uses TRBV12-5 and TRBJ1-1; possible D gene TRBD1, 5 bases. The CDR3 loop spans 14 amino acids. Germline CDR1 and CDR2: LGHNT and FRNRAP. With 6 bases removed from V and 2 bases from J, the gap between germline ends came to 13 bases. The CDR3 DNA sequence: TGTGCTAGTGGCCGGATGACAGAAAACACTGAAGCTTTCTTT. Amino acids: CASGRMTENTEAFF.

The chain has TRBV19 and TRBJ1-1; unclear D gene. Germline lookup yields CDR1 LNHDA and CDR2 SQIVND (reference sequence). V dropped 1 base and J dropped 7 bases, with 10 bases sitting between them. CDR3 length: 13 amino acids. The CDR3 DNA reads TGTGCCAGTAGTATAGCCGGTAGCCTTGAAGCTTTCTTT. Protein product: CASSIAGSLEAFF.